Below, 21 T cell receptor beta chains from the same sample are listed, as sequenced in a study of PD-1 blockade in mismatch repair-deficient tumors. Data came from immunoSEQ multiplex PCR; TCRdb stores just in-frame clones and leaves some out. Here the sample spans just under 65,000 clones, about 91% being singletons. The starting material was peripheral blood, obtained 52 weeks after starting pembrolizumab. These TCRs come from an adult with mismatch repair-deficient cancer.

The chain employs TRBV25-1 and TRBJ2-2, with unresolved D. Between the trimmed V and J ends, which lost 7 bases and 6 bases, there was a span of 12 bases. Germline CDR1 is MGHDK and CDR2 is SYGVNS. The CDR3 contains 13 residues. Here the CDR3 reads CASNAQWSGELFF. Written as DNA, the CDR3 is TGTGCCAGCAACGCACAATGGTCCGGGGAGCTGTTTTTT.

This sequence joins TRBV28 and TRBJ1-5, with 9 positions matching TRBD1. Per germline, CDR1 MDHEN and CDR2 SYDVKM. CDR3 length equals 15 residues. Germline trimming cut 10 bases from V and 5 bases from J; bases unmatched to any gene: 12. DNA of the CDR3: TGTGCCACCTTAAACCGGGACAGGGCACATCAGCCCCAGCATTTT. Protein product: CATLNRDRAHQPQHF.

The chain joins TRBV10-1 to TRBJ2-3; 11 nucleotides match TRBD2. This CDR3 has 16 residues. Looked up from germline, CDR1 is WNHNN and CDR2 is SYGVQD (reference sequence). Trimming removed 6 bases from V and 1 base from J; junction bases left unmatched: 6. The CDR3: CASRLAGDRRTDTQYF. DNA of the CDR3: TGCGCCAGCAGACTAGCGGGAGACCGTCGCACAGATACGCAGTATTTT.

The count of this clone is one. In nucleotides, the CDR3 is TGTGCCAGCAGCGGGGGACAAAGCCTCTCCTACGAGCAGTACTTC. Its translation: CASSGGQSLSYEQYF. The chain employs TRBV5-4 and TRBJ2-7, with D perhaps matching TRBD1 (6 bases). Trimming took 4 bases from V and 0 from J, leaving 14 bases between them. Per the germline V gene, CDR1 is SGHNT and CDR2 is YYREEE (reference sequence). The CDR3 has 15 amino acids.

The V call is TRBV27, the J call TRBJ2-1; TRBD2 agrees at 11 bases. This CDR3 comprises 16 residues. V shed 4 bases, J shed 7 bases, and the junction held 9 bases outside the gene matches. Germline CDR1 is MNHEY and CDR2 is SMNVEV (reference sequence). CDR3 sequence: CASSSRLAGRGNEQFF. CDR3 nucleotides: TGTGCCAGCAGTTCCAGACTAGCGGGAAGGGGGAATGAGCAGTTCTTC.

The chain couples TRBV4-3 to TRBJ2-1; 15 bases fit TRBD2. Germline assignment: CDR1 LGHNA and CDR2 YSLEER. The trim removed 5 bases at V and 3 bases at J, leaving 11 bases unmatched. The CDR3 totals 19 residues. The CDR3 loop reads CASSESPGLAGGLYNEQFF. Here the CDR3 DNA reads TGCGCCAGCAGCGAAAGCCCCGGACTAGCGGGAGGGCTCTACAATGAGCAGTTCTTC.

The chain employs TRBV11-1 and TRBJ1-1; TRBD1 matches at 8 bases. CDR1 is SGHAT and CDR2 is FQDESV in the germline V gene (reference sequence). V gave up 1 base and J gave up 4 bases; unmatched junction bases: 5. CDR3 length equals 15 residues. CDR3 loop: CASSLGTGFSTEAFF. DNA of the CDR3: TGTGCCAGCAGCTTAGGGACAGGGTTTAGCACTGAAGCTTTCTTT.

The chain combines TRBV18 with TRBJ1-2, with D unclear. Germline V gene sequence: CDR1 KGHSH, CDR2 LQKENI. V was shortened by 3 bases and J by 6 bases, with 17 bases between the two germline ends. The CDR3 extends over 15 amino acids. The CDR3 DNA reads TGTGCCAGCTCACCTGGCCGCGATACGAGGAATGGCTACACCTTC. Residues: CASSPGRDTRNGYTF.

This chain's CDR3 is CASSLDRSYYEQYF. The CDR3 DNA is TGTGCCAGCAGCTTAGACAGGAGTTACTACGAGCAGTACTTC. The chain joins TRBV7-9 to TRBJ2-5, with a possible D match to TRBD1 (5 bases). The DNA end is more similar to TRBJ2-7, so the J call may be wrong. The CDR3 has 14 amino acids. Germline CDR1 and CDR2: SEHNR and FQNEAQ (reference sequence).

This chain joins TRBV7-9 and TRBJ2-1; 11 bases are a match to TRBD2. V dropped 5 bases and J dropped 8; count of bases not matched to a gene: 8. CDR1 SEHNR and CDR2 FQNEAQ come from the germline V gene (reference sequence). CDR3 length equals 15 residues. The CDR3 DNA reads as TGTGCCAGCAGCCAGGGGCTAGCGGGAGGCCATGAGCAGTTCTTC. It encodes CASSQGLAGGHEQFF.

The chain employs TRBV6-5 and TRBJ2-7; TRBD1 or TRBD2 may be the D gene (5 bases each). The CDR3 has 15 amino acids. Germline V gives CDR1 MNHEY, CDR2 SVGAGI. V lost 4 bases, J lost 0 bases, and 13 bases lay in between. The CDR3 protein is CASSWGPRGSYEQYF. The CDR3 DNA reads TGTGCCAGCAGTTGGGGACCAAGGGGCTCCTACGAGCAGTACTTC.

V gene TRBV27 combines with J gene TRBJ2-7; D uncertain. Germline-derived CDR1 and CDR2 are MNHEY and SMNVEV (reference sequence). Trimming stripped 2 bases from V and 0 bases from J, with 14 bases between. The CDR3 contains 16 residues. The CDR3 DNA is TGTGCCAGCAGTTTAACCGGCAGCGCAACCTCCTACGAGCAGTACTTC. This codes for CASSLTGSATSYEQYF.

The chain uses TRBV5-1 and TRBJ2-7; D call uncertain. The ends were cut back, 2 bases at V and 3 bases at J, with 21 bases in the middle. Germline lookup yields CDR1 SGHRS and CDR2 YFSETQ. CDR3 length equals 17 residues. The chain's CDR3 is CASSLDGLSTAFYEQYF. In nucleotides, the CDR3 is TGCGCCAGCAGCTTAGACGGGCTCTCTACGGCATTCTACGAGCAGTACTTC.

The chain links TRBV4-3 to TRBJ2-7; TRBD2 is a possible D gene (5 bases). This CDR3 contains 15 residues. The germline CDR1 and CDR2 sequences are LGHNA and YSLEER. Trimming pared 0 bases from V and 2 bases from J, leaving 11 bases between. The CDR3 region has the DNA TGCGCCAGCAGCCAAGAAGTAGCGTTGCCCTACGAGCAGTACTTC. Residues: CASSQEVALPYEQYF.

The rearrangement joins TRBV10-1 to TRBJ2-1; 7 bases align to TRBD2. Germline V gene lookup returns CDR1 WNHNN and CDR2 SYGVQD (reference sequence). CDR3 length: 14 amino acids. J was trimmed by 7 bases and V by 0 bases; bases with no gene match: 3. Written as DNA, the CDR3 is TGCGCCAGCAGTGAGTCGGCGGGAGCGAATGAGCAGTTCTTC. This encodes CASSESAGANEQFF.

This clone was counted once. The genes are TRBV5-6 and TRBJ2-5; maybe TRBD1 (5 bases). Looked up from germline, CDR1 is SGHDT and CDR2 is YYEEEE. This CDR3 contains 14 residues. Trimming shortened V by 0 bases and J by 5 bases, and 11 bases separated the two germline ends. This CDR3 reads CASSLGQGRETQYF. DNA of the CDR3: TGTGCCAGCAGCTTGGGGCAGGGTAGGGAGACCCAGTACTTC.

The CDR3 coding sequence is TGTGCCAGCAGCTCCACCCGGGGCTCACTCAACACTGAAGCTTTCTTT. It translates to CASSSTRGSLNTEAFF. The rearrangement uses TRBV7-9 and TRBJ1-1; D is perhaps TRBD1 (5 bases). Between the trimmed V and J ends, which lost 4 bases and 2 bases, there was a span of 17 bases. The CDR3 has 16 amino acids. Germline V gene data show CDR1 as SEHNR and CDR2 as FQNEAQ (reference sequence).

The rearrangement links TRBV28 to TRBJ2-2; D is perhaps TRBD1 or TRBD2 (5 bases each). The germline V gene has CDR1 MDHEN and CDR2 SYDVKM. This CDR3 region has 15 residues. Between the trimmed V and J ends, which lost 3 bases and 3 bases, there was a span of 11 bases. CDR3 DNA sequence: TGTGCCAGCAGTTTTTTGGGGGAAGACACCGGGGAGCTGTTTTTT. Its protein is CASSFLGEDTGELFF.

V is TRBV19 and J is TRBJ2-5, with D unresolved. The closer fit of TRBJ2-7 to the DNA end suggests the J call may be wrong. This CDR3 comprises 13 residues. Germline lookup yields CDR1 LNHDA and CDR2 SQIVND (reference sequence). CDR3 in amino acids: CASSIGAEYEQYF. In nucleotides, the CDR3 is TGTGCCAGTAGTATAGGAGCAGAATACGAGCAGTACTTC.

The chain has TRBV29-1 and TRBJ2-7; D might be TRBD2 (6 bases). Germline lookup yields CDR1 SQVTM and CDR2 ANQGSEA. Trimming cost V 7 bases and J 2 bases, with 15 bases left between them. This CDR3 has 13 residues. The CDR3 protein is CSAADGEAYEQYF. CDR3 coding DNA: TGCAGCGCCGCCGACGGGGAGGCCTACGAGCAGTACTTC.

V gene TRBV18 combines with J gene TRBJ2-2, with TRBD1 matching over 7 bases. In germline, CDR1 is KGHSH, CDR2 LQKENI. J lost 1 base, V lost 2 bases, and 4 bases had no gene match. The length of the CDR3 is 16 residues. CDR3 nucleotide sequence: TGTGCCAGCTCACCATCTAGGACAGGGAACACCGGGGAGCTGTTTTTT. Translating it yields CASSPSRTGNTGELFF.